These 20 T cell receptor beta chains were sequenced from one sample in a study of blood T cell repertoires in COVID-19 (dated by TCRdb to 2020 to 2022). Libraries were prepared through the immunoSEQ multiplex PCR assay. TCRdb carries this immuneACCESS record with in-frame sequences only. Its versions omit some clonotypes, under half of them owing to an unresolved V gene in the studies checked, with the rest unexplained. The sample table records some 120,000 clones; just under 90% of these occur just once. The ten most abundant clones make up 2% to 2.5% of the sample. The sequencing sample was made of peripheral blood. These receptors were taken from a woman between 50 and 59 years old with acute or convalescent COVID-19.

This chain connects TRBV9 to TRBJ1-2, with 8 positions matching TRBD1. Germline V CDR1 and CDR2: SGDLS, YYNGEE. This CDR3 has 13 residues. V shed 5 bases, J shed 4 bases, and the junction held 4 bases outside the gene matches. In nucleotides, the CDR3 is TGTGCCAGCAGGTCGACAGGGGTCTATGGCTACACCTTC. Encoded protein: CASRSTGVYGYTF. The whole variable domain, filled in from reference TRBV9 and TRBJ1-2, reads DSGVTQTPKHLITATGQRVTLRCSPRSGDLSVYWYQQSLDQGLQFLIQYYNGEERAKGNILERFSAQQFPDLHSELNLSSLELGDSALYFCASRSTGVYGYTFGSGTRLTVV.

J is TRBJ1-1 and V is TRBV6-2 or TRBV6-3, with a tentative D call TRBD1 (5 bases). The CDR3 runs 13 residues. Germline V gives CDR1 MNHEY, CDR2 SVGEGT. Trimming stripped 2 bases from V and 5 bases from J, with 9 bases between. For the CDR3, the DNA is TGTGCCAGCAGTTACATCGGGGGAACTGAAGCTTTCTTT. Translated, it gives CASSYIGGTEAFF.

This clone has just one count. The chain carries TRBV5-1 and TRBJ2-1, with 11 bases matching TRBD2. The CDR3 has 15 residues. From germline, CDR1 is SGHRS and CDR2 YFSETQ. V was clipped by 1 base and J by 7 bases; unmatched bases: 4. The CDR3 coding sequence is TGCGCCAGCAGCTTGCTAGCGGGAGGAAGAAATGAGCAGTTCTTC. It specifies CASSLLAGGRNEQFF.

With regard to this clone: The identical CDR3 is also encoded by other nucleotide sequences in the sample. This rearrangement joins TRBV7-8 to TRBJ2-7; D is uncertain. The CDR3 sequence is 12 residues long. Germline CDR1 reads SGHVS; CDR2 reads FQNEAQ. Trimming took off 0 bases at V and 4 bases at J, with 4 bases between the two ends. CDR3 protein: CASSLARYEQYF. DNA for the CDR3: TGTGCCAGCAGCTTAGCGCGGTACGAGCAGTACTTC. Full variable domain (remainder filled in from reference TRBV7-8 and TRBJ2-7): GAGVSQSPRYKVAKRGQDVALRCDPISGHVSLFWYQQALGQGPEFLTYFQNEAQLDKSGLPSDRFFAERPEGSVSTLKIQRTQQEDSAVYLCASSLARYEQYFGPGTRLTVT.

V is TRBV29-1 and J is TRBJ1-2; TRBD1 might be the D (5 bases). The CDR3 length is 12 residues. From germline, CDR1 is SQVTM and CDR2 ANQGSEA. V was cut by 3 bases and J by 6 bases, with 11 bases left in between. DNA for the CDR3: TGCAGCGTTGACACAGGATCTGATGGCTACACCTTC. It is translated as CSVDTGSDGYTF. The variable domain in full, with the rest retrieved from reference TRBV29-1 and TRBJ1-2, is SAVISQKPSRDICQRGTSLTIQCQVDSQVTMMFWYRQQPGQSLTLIATANQGSEATYESGFVIDKFPISRPNLTFSTLTVSNMSPEDSSIYLCSVDTGSDGYTFGSGTRLTVV.

The V gene is TRBV5-5, the J gene TRBJ1-1; 7 bases are shared with TRBD1. Germline V lookup: CDR1 SGHKS, CDR2 YYEKEE (reference sequence). The CDR3 runs 14 residues. The ends lost 1 base at V and 2 bases at J; junction bases unmatched: 2. CDR3 amino acids: CASSLYRGNTEAFF. DNA of the CDR3: TGTGCCAGCAGCTTGTACAGGGGTAACACTGAAGCTTTCTTT.

The genes are TRBV6-6 and TRBJ1-2; the match to TRBD1 covers 7 bases. The CDR3 has 13 residues. V lost 2 bases to trimming and J lost 7 bases; unmatched junction nucleotides: 4. CDR1 and CDR2 (germline): MNHNY, SVGAGI (reference sequence). The CDR3 nucleotides read TGTGCCAGCAGTTACCAGGGGGACGGTGGCTACACCTTC. Amino acid sequence: CASSYQGDGGYTF.

In its sample, this clone was seen once. The rearrangement joins TRBV10-3 to TRBJ2-7; 11 bases are shared with TRBD2. The germline gives CDR1 ENHRY, CDR2 SYGVKD. The CDR3 consists of 13 residues. V lost 10 bases, J lost 3 bases, and 5 bases stayed unmatched. The CDR3 DNA reads TGTGCCACCAGGACTAGCGGGCTCTACGAGCAGTACTTC. This encodes CATRTSGLYEQYF.

The chain couples TRBV4-1 to TRBJ2-1, with TRBD2 matching over 9 bases. The CDR3 length is 16 residues. Per germline, CDR1 MGHRA and CDR2 YSYEKL. Trimming removed 2 bases from V and 4 bases from J; junction bases left unmatched: 6. The CDR3 DNA reads TGCGCCAGCAGCCAATTTAGCGGGGGCCAATACAATGAGCAGTTCTTC. Protein: CASSQFSGGQYNEQFF.

This clone was picked up a small number of times. The rearrangement links TRBV14 to TRBJ2-3; D unresolved. Germline lookup yields CDR1 SGHDN and CDR2 FVKESK. The ends were cut back, 6 bases at V and 2 bases at J, with 12 bases in the middle. The CDR3 extends over 14 amino acids. The CDR3 DNA reads TGTGCCAGCAGTTCCGAGTATTCCACAGATACGCAGTATTTT. This gives the protein CASSSEYSTDTQYF.

This sequence joins TRBV27 and TRBJ2-7, with D unclear. Trimming shortened V by 4 bases and J by 2 bases, and 6 bases separated the two germline ends. CDR3 length: 12 residues. Germline V gene lookup returns CDR1 MNHEY and CDR2 SMNVEV (reference sequence). The CDR3 sequence: CASSSVPYEQYF. The CDR3 region has the DNA TGTGCCAGCAGTTCCGTTCCCTACGAGCAGTACTTC.

This chain uses TRBV4-1 with TRBJ1-2; TRBD1 might be the D (6 bases). The CDR3 spans 16 residues. From germline, CDR1 is MGHRA and CDR2 YSYEKL. Trimming removed 0 bases from V and 6 bases from J, with 17 bases in between. CDR3 loop: CASSQDKRGGGDGYTF. CDR3 sequence (DNA): TGCGCCAGCAGCCAAGATAAAAGGGGGGGAGGGGATGGCTACACCTTC.

This chain uses TRBV4-2 with TRBJ2-5; 10 positions match TRBD2. J lost 2 bases, V lost 0 bases, and 6 bases had no gene match. Germline V gene lookup returns CDR1 LGHNA and CDR2 YNFKEQ. The CDR3 loop spans 17 amino acids. The CDR3 protein is CASSQEGSGGVQETQYF. The CDR3 DNA follows: TGTGCCAGCAGCCAAGAGGGAAGCGGGGGGGTACAAGAGACCCAGTACTTC.

J is TRBJ1-1 and V is TRBV3-1 (or the pseudogene TRBV3-2); D ambiguous. V lost 5 bases to trimming and J lost 10 bases, with 11 bases between them. Germline CDR1 reads LGHDT; CDR2 reads YNNKEL (reference sequence). CDR3 length: 11 amino acids. Written as DNA, the CDR3 is TGTGCCAGCAGCAGCAGACTGGGAGCTTTCTTT. It codes for CASSSRLGAFF.

The chain has TRBV7-2 and TRBJ2-5; D is possibly TRBD2 (6 bases). CDR3 length: 13 residues. Germline V gives CDR1 SGHTA, CDR2 FQGNSA. Trimming took 2 bases from V and 5 from J, leaving 9 bases between them. The CDR3 sequence is CASSLRGAETQYF. The CDR3 coding sequence is TGTGCCAGCAGCTTACGCGGGGCGGAGACCCAGTACTTC.

This chain uses TRBV5-4 with TRBJ1-2; TRBD1 matches 7 bases. V was pared by 7 bases and J by 3 bases, with 6 bases of the junction left unmatched. The CDR3 spans 13 residues. Germline V lookup: CDR1 SGHNT, CDR2 YYREEE (reference sequence). The CDR3 spells CASGDRVDYGYTF. In DNA form, the CDR3 reads TGTGCCAGCGGCGACAGGGTCGACTATGGCTACACCTTC.

The V and J genes are TRBV2 and TRBJ2-5; the match to TRBD2 covers 16 bases. The germline gives CDR1 SNHLY, CDR2 FYNNEI. V gave up 1 base and J gave up 6 bases; unmatched junction bases: 8. This CDR3 contains 18 residues. CDR3 amino acids: CASSEVPGTSGGAQTQYF. In DNA form, the CDR3 reads TGTGCCAGCAGTGAAGTCCCCGGGACTAGCGGGGGGGCGCAGACCCAGTACTTC.

The chain links TRBV12-3 or TRBV12-4 to TRBJ1-3; D remains ambiguous. The CDR3 totals 13 residues. Trimming removed 6 bases at V and 0 bases at J, with 6 bases between. The CDR3 region has the DNA TGTGCCAGCAGCCTATACTCTGGAAACACCATATATTTT. Its protein product is CASSLYSGNTIYF.

The gene calls are TRBV5-4 and TRBJ1-1, with D possibly matching TRBD1 (5 bases). The CDR3 loop spans 16 amino acids. The V end lost 2 bases, the J end lost 5 bases, and 19 bases lay between the germline ends. Germline lookup yields CDR1 SGHNT and CDR2 YYREEE (reference sequence). CDR3 loop: CASSFGGIGGRTEAFF. In DNA, the CDR3 is TGTGCCAGCAGCTTTGGCGGGATCGGGGGAAGGACTGAAGCTTTCTTT.

The chain is built from TRBV7-6 and TRBJ1-5; D may be TRBD1 (5 bases). This CDR3 region has 13 residues. The germline V gene encodes CDR1 SGHVS and CDR2 FNYEAQ. The germline V and J ends were trimmed by 1 base and 9 bases, with 10 bases remaining between them. The CDR3 spells CASSLEGVGPQHF. The CDR3 DNA sequence: TGTGCCAGCAGCTTAGAAGGGGTTGGGCCCCAGCATTTT.